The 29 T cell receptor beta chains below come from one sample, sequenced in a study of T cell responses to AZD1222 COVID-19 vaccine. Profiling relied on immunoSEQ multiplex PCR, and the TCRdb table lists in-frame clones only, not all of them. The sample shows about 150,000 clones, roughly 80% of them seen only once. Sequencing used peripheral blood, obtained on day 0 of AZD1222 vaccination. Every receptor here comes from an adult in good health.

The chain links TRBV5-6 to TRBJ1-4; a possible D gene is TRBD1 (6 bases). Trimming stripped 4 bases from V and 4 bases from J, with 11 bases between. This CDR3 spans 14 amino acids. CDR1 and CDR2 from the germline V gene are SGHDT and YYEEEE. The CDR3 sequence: CASSTDSRNEKLFF. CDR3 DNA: TGTGCCAGCAGCACGGACAGCCGTAATGAAAAACTGTTTTTT. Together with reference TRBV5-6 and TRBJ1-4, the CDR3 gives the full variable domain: DAGVTQSPTHLIKTRGQQVTLRCSPKSGHDTVSWYQQALGQGPQFIFQYYEEEERQRGNFPDRFSGHQFPNYSSELNVNALLLGDSALYLCASSTDSRNEKLFFGSGTQLSVL.

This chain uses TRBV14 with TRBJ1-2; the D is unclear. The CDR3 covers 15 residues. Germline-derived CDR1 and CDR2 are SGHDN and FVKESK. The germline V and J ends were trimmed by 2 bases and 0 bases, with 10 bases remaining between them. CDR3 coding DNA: TGTGCCAGCAGCCAACTGTCTCTCGCTAACTATGGCTACACCTTC. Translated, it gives CASSQLSLANYGYTF.

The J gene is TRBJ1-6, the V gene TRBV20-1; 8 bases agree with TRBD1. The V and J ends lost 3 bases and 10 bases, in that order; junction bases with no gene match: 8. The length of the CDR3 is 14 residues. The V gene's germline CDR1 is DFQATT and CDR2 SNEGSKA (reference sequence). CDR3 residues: CSASSPGGFSPLHF. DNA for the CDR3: TGCAGTGCTAGTTCGCCAGGGGGCTTCTCACCCCTCCACTTT.

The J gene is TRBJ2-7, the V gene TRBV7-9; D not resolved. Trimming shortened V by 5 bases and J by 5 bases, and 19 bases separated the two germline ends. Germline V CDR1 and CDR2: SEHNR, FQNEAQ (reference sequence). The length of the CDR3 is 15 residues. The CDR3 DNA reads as TGTGCCAGCAGCCCAAAGACAAGGTTTGGCGACGAGCAGTACTTC. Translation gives CASSPKTRFGDEQYF.

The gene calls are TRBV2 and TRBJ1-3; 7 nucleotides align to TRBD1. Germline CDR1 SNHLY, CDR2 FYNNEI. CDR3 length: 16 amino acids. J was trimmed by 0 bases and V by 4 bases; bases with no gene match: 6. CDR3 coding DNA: TGTGCCAGCAGTGGCCCCAGGACAGGCTCTGGAAACACCATATATTTT. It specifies CASSGPRTGSGNTIYF.

CDR3 in DNA: TGTGCCTGGAGTGTACAAGGTTGGAATTCACCCCTCCACTTT. It is translated as CAWSVQGWNSPLHF. The chain recombines TRBV30 with TRBJ1-6; D gene unclear. V lost 0 bases to trimming and J lost 7 bases, with 10 bases between them. Per germline, CDR1 GTSNPN and CDR2 SVGIG (reference sequence). The CDR3 extends over 14 amino acids.

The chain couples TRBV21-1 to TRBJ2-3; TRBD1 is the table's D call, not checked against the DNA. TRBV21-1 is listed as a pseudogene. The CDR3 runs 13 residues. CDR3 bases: TGTGCCAGCAGCAAAGATTCCCAGGATACGCAGTATTTT. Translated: CASSKDSQDTQYF.

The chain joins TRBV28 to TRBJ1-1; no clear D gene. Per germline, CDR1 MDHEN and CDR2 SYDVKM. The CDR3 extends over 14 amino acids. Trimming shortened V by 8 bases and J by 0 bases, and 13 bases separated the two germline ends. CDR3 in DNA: TGTGCCAGCGTAAAAAGGAGGATGAACACTGAAGCTTTCTTT. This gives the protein CASVKRRMNTEAFF.

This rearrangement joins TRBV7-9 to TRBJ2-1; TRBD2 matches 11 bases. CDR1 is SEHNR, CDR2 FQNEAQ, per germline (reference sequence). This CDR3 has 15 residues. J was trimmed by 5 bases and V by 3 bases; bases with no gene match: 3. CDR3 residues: CASSFGLAGNNEQFF. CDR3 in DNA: TGTGCCAGCAGCTTCGGACTAGCGGGTAACAATGAGCAGTTCTTC.

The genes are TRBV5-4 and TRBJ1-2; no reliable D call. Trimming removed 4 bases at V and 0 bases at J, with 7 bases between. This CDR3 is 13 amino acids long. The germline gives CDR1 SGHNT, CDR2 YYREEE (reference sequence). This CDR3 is CASSDGTNYGYTF. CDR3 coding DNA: TGTGCCAGCAGCGACGGGACTAACTATGGCTACACCTTC.

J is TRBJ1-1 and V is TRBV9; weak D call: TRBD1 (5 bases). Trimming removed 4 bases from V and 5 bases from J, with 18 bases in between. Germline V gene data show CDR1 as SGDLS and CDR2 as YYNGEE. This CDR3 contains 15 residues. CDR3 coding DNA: TGTGCCAGCAGCCCCCGACTGGGAGGGGTGACTGAAGCTTTCTTT. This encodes CASSPRLGGVTEAFF.

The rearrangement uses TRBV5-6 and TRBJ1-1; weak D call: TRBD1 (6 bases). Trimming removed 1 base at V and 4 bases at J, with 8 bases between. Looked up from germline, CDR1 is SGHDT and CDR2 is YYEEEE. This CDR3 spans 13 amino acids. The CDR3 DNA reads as TGTGCCAGCAGCTTGTTCAGGGGCACTGAAGCTTTCTTT. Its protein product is CASSLFRGTEAFF.

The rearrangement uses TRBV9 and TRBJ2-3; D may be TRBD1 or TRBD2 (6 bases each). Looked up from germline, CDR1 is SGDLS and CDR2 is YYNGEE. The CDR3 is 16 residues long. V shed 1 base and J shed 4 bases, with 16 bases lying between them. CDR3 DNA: TGTGCCAGCAGCGTATTTGAGGGGGGCAGCGCAGATACGCAGTATTTT. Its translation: CASSVFEGGSADTQYF.

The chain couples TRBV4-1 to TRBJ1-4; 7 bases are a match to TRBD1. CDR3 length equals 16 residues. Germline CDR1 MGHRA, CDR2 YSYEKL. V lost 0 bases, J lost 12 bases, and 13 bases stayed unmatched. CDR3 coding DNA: TGCGCCAGCAGCCAAGATCTGGGGACAGTCGGGTCGGAACTGTTTTTT. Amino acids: CASSQDLGTVGSELFF.

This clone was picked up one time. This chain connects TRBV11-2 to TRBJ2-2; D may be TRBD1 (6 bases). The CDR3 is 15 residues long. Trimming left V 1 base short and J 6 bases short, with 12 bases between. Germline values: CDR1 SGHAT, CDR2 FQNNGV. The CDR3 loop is CASSLVRGRAGELFF. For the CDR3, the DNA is TGTGCCAGCAGCTTAGTCAGGGGAAGGGCCGGGGAGCTGTTTTTT. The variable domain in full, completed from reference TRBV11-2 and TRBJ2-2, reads EAGVAQSPRYKIIEKRQSVAFWCNPISGHATLYWYQQILGQGPKLLIQFQNNGVVDDSQLPKDRFSAERLKGVDSTLKIQPAKLEDSAVYLCASSLVRGRAGELFFGEGSRLTVL.

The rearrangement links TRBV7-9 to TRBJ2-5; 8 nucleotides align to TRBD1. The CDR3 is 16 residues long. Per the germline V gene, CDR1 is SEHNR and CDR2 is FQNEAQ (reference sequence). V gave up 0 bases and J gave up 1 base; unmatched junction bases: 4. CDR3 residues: CASSLAHRGSQETQYF. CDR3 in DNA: TGTGCCAGCAGCTTAGCACACAGGGGGAGCCAAGAGACCCAGTACTTC.

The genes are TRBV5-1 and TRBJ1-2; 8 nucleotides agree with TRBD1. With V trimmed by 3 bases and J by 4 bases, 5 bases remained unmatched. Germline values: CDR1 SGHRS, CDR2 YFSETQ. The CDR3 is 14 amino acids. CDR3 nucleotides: TGCGCCAGCAGCTCCCGGACAGGGCCCTATGGCTACACCTTC. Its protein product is CASSSRTGPYGYTF.

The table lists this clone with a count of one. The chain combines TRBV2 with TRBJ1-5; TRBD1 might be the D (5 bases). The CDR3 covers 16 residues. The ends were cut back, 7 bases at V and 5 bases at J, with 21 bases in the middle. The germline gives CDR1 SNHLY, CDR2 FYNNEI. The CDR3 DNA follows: TGTGCCAGCAAGGAGGAGGGGTCTGGCAAGTATCAGCCCCAGCATTTT. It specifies CASKEEGSGKYQPQHF.

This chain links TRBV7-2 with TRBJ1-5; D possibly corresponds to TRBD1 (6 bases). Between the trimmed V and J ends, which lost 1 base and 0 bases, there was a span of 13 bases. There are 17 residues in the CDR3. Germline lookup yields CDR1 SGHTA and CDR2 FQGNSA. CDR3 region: CASSLEQGGYSNQPQHF. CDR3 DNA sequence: TGTGCCAGCAGCTTAGAACAGGGCGGATATAGCAATCAGCCCCAGCATTTT.

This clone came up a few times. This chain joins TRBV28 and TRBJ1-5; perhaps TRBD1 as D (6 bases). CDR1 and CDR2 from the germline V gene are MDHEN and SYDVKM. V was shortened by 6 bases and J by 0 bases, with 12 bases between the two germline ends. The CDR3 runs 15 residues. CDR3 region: CASSFGQISNQPQHF. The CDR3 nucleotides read TGTGCCAGCAGCTTTGGACAGATTAGCAATCAGCCCCAGCATTTT.

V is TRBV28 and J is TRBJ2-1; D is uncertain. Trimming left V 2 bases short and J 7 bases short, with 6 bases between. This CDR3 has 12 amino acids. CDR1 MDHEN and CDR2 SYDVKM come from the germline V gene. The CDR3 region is CASSLNSNEQFF. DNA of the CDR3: TGTGCCAGCAGTTTAAATAGTAATGAGCAGTTCTTC.

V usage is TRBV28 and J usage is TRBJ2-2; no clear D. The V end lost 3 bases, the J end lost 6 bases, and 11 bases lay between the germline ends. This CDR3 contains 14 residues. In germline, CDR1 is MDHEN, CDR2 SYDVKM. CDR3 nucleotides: TGTGCCAGCAGTTTGGCTCGGTTCTCCGGGGAGCTGTTTTTT. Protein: CASSLARFSGELFF.

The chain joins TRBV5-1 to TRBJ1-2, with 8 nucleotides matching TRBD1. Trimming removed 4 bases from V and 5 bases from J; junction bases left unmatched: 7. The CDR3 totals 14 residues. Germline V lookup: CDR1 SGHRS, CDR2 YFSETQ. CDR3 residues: CASSPADRGYGYTF. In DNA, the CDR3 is TGCGCCAGCAGCCCCGCCGACAGGGGATATGGCTACACCTTC.

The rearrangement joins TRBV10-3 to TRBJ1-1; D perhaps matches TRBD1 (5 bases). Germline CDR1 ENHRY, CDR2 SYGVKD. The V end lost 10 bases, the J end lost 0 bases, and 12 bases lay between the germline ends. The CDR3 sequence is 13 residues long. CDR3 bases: TGTGCCACTACAACAGGAATGAACACTGAAGCTTTCTTT. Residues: CATTTGMNTEAFF.

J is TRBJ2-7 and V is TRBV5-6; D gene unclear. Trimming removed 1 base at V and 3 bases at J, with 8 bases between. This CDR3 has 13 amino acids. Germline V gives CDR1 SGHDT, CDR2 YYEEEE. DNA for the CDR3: TGTGCCAGCAGCTTGTTTGTGGGCTACGAGCAGTACTTC. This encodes CASSLFVGYEQYF.

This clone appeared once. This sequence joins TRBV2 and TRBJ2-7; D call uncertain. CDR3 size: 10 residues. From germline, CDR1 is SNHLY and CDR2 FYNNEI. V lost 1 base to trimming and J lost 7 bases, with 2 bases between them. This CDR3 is CASSEGEQYF. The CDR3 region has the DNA TGTGCCAGCAGTGAAGGGGAGCAGTACTTC. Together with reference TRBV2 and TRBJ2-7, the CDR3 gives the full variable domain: EPEVTQTPSHQVTQMGQEVILRCVPISNHLYFYWYRQILGQKVEFLVSFYNNEISEKSEIFDDQFSVERPDGSNFTLKIRSTKLEDSAMYFCASSEGEQYFGPGTRLTVT.

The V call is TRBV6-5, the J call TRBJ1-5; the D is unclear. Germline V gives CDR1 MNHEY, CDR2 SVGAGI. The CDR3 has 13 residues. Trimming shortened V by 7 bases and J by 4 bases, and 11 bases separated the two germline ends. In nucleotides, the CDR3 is TGTGCCAGCATGCCCGTACAGAATCAGCCCCAGCATTTT. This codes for CASMPVQNQPQHF.

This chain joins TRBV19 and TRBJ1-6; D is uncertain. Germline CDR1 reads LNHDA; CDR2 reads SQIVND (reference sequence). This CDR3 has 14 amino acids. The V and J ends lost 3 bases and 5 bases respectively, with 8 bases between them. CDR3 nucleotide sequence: TGTGCCAGTAGTATCGCGGGAGATAATTCACCCCTCCACTTT. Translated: CASSIAGDNSPLHF.

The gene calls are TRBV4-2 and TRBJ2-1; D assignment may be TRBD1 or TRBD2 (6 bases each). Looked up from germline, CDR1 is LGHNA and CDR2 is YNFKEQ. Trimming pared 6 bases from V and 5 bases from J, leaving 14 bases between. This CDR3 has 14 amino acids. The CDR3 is CASSIGGQNNEQFF. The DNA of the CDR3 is TGTGCCAGCAGTATAGGGGGGCAGAACAATGAGCAGTTCTTC.